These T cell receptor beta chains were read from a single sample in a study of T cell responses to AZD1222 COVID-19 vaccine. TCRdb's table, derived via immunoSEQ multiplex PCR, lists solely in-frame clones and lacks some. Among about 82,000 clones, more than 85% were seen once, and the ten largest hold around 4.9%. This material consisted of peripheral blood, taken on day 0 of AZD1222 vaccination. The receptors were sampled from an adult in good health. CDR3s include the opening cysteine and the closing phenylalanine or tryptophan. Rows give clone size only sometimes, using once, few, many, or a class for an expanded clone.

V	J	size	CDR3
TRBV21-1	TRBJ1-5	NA	CASSKKTGRYNQPQHF
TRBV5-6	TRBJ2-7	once	CASSGQTGGIGEQYF
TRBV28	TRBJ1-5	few	CASSLGRQPQHF
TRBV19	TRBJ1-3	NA	CASGERWLSGNTIYF
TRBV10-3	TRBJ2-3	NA	CAISEFGGAYDTQYF
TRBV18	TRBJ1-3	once	CASSPTGAGNTIYF
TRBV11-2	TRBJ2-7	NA	CASSLASRGYEQYF
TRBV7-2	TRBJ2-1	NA	CASSPPRGGANEQFF
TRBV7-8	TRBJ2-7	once	CASSSRTGKIYEQYF
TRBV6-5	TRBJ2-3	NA	CASSPITTDTQYF
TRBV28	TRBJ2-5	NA	CASSPSRETQYF
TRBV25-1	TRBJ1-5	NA	CASAAGGSINQPQHF
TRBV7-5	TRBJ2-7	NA	CARSPHPDTQGNEQYF
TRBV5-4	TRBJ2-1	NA	CASSGTSGGSYNEQFF